Below are 9 T cell receptor beta chains sequenced from a single sample in a study of response to subunit inactivated influenza vaccine. Using its own MiXCR run on the RT-PCR reads, TCRdb lists one record per CDR3 protein. The sample records about 240,000 distinct CDR3 sequences, over 9% being singletons. The input for sequencing was non-naive T cells sorted from PBMCs, taken around two weeks before vaccination. The receptors here all came from a man aged 45 to 65 who received an inactivated influenza vaccine.

This clonotype was recorded many times. This rearrangement joins TRBV12-3 or TRBV12-4 to TRBJ1-5; no firm D call. The CDR3 extends over 13 amino acids. With 6 bases removed from V and 2 bases from J, the gap between germline ends came to 8 bases. CDR3 in amino acids: CASSLSGNQPQHF. The CDR3 bases are TGTGCCAGCAGCTTATCGGGCAATCAGCCCCAGCATTTT.

A few counts support this clonotype. The gene calls are TRBV20-1 and TRBJ2-7; TRBD2 agrees at 10 bases. Germline V gene data show CDR1 as DFQATT and CDR2 as SNEGSKA (reference sequence). The CDR3 is 14 amino acids. V dropped 1 base and J dropped 3; count of bases not matched to a gene: 3. The CDR3 region has the DNA TGCAGTGCTAGAGGTAGCGGGAGGATCTACGAGCAGTACTTC. Residues: CSARGSGRIYEQYF.

The chain is built from TRBV20-1 and TRBJ2-7; 9 bases align to TRBD2. V trimming: 3 bases; J trimming: 5 bases; junction bases outside the gene matches: 20. The CDR3 has 18 residues. Germline-derived CDR1 and CDR2 are DFQATT and SNEGSKA (reference sequence). CDR3 coding DNA: TGCAGTGCTAGTCTCCCACGAATAGCGGGAGTAAGGATGAACGAGCAGTACTTC. It translates to CSASLPRIAGVRMNEQYF.

This clonotype came up a few times. The chain links TRBV7-9 to TRBJ1-2; D gene ambiguous. CDR1 and CDR2 (germline): SEHNR, FQNEAQ (reference sequence). The ends were cut back, 4 bases at V and 1 base at J, with 13 bases in the middle. This CDR3 is 15 amino acids long. CDR3 in DNA: TGTGCCAGCAGCTCCTCAGACTCAGATAACTATGGCTACACCTTC. It is translated as CASSSSDSDNYGYTF.

This chain uses TRBV5-1 with TRBJ2-5; 8 bases are shared with TRBD2. Per the germline V gene, CDR1 is SGHRS and CDR2 is YFSETQ. V gave up 2 bases and J gave up 3 bases; unmatched junction bases: 3. This CDR3 has 14 amino acids. CDR3 sequence: CASSFRGGEETQYF. As DNA, the CDR3 is TGCGCCAGCAGCTTCCGGGGGGGCGAAGAGACCCAGTACTTC.

The chain employs TRBV18 and TRBJ1-6; D is unclear. Germline V gene data show CDR1 as KGHSH and CDR2 as LQKENI. CDR3 length: 15 amino acids. Deletions cut 2 bases from V and 9 bases from J, with 14 bases between. CDR3 protein: CASSPGPPRGSPLHF. CDR3 in DNA: TGTGCCAGCTCACCAGGACCGCCACGGGGTTCACCCCTCCACTTT.

The rearrangement links TRBV5-1 to TRBJ1-2; tentative D call: TRBD1 (5 bases). CDR3 length: 14 amino acids. The germline V gene has CDR1 SGHRS and CDR2 YFSETQ. V was cut by 0 bases and J by 3 bases, with 9 bases left in between. CDR3 residues: CASSLVQGDYGYTF. CDR3 nucleotides: TGCGCCAGCAGCTTGGTCCAGGGAGACTATGGCTACACCTTC.

This clonotype was counted between two and nine times. The genes are TRBV5-1 and TRBJ2-5; D remains ambiguous. CDR1 SGHRS and CDR2 YFSETQ come from the germline V gene. V shed 4 bases and J shed 3 bases, with 16 bases lying between them. The CDR3 is made up of 15 amino acids. CDR3 protein: CASSHSDRTKETQYF. In DNA form, the CDR3 reads TGCGCCAGCAGCCACTCGGACCGGACGAAAGAGACCCAGTACTTC.

This clonotype was seen at least ten times. The chain recombines TRBV3-1 with TRBJ2-1; no clear D gene. From germline, CDR1 is LGHDT and CDR2 YNNKEL (reference sequence). Trimming stripped 2 bases from V and 6 bases from J, with 14 bases between. The CDR3 covers 15 residues. CDR3 coding DNA: TGTGCCAGCAGCCAATCGGGCCATACTTCCAATGAGCAGTTCTTC. Translated, it gives CASSQSGHTSNEQFF.